This TCR beta chain was identified during a study of T-cell reconstitution after alpha-beta-depleted transplantation in children. Regarding this clonotype: Its antigen is as yet unknown.

Overall study findings and caveats: The high TCRbeta diversity at day 60 in some patients came from surviving recipient T cells and thymic progenitors. T-cell numbers and diversity one year post-transplant derived largely from freshly generated T cells.

V lost 7 bases, J lost 9 bases, and 14 bases lay in between. This CDR3 has 12 amino acids. Germline values: CDR1 SGHRS, CDR2 YFSETQ. Unique molecular identifiers featured in how the TCRbeta library was prepared. From the PCR reads, TCRdb called clonotypes with MiXCR, one entry per CDR3 protein. The sample lists about a million distinct CDR3 sequences; roughly 29% were seen once. The sequence came from a boy younger than two who had a stem cell transplant for SCID, so the T cells may come from the graft donor. Source: PBMCs, mostly from graft donor cells, taken 360 days after TCRalphabeta/CD19-depleted stem cell transplant. V and J are TRBV5-1 and TRBJ1-5, with no clear D. In DNA form, the CDR3 reads TGCGCCAGCTGCCCCATGGAGGGGCCCCAGCATTTT. It is translated as CASCPMEGPQHF.